Listed below are T cell receptor beta chains from one sample, sequenced in a study of cytomegalovirus exposure and HLA in healthy donors. Sequencing was performed with immunoSEQ multiplex PCR; in TCRdb, only in-frame clones are kept and a portion is missing. This table has tens of thousands of clones, around 73% appearing once. Sequencing used PBMCs. The receptors here all came from a woman aged 30 to 39 in good health and CMV-seronegative. Each CDR3 is given with its conserved first and last residue. The D gene is left open where the match is weak. Clone size is shown for a subset of rows, as once, few, many or a class of expanded clone.

cdr3_aa: CSVEGLGGFIQYF
cdr3_nt: TGCAGCGTTGAAGGGTTGGGGGGATTCATTCAGTACTTC
clone_size: NA
j_call: TRBJ2-4
d_call: NA
v_call: TRBV29-1

cdr3_aa: CSARGGGNTEAFF
cdr3_nt: TGCAGCGCACGTGGGGGGGGGAACACTGAAGCTTTCTTT
clone_size: NA
j_call: TRBJ1-1
d_call: NA
v_call: TRBV29-1

cdr3_aa: CATSRGEEGGSEKLFF
cdr3_nt: TGTGCCACCAGCAGAGGTGAAGAGGGGGGGAGTGAAAAACTGTTTTTT
clone_size: NA
j_call: TRBJ1-4
d_call: NA
v_call: TRBV15

cdr3_aa: CASRESAAGNQPQHF
cdr3_nt: TGTGCCAGCAGGGAGAGCGCCGCCGGAAATCAGCCCCAGCATTTT
clone_size: NA
j_call: TRBJ1-5
d_call: NA
v_call: TRBV6-6

cdr3_aa: CASSLEYRGEAFF
cdr3_nt: TGTGCCAGCAGCTTAGAATACAGGGGTGAAGCTTTCTTT
clone_size: NA
j_call: TRBJ1-1
d_call: TRBD1
v_call: TRBV13

cdr3_aa: CASSLPDQPQHF
cdr3_nt: TGTGCCAGCAGCTTGCCGGATCAGCCCCAGCATTTT
clone_size: NA
j_call: TRBJ1-5
d_call: NA
v_call: TRBV5-4

cdr3_aa: CASSPGWATEAFF
cdr3_nt: TGTGCCAGCAGCCCGGGGTGGGCCACTGAAGCTTTCTTT
clone_size: NA
j_call: TRBJ1-1
d_call: NA
v_call: TRBV5-6

cdr3_aa: CASSQAGTRNEKLFF
cdr3_nt: TGTGCCAGCAGCCAAGCCGGGACACGGAATGAAAAACTGTTTTTT
clone_size: NA
j_call: TRBJ1-4
d_call: NA
v_call: TRBV7-9

cdr3_aa: CASSYRTSGAGSANIQYF
cdr3_nt: TGTGCCAGCAGCTACCGGACTAGCGGGGCGGGGTCGGCAAACATTCAGTACTTC
clone_size: NA
j_call: TRBJ2-4
d_call: TRBD2
v_call: TRBV7-2

cdr3_aa: CASSPTGRHAYEQYF
cdr3_nt: TGTGCCAGCAGTCCGACAGGGCGACATGCTTACGAGCAGTACTTC
clone_size: NA
j_call: TRBJ2-7
d_call: TRBD1
v_call: TRBV28

cdr3_aa: CAWSLASGSVEQFF
cdr3_nt: TGTGCCTGGAGTTTGGCTAGCGGGAGTGTTGAGCAGTTCTTC
clone_size: once
j_call: TRBJ2-1
d_call: TRBD2
v_call: TRBV30

cdr3_aa: CASSGGQFYGYTF
cdr3_nt: TGTGCCAGCAGTGGGGGACAGTTCTATGGCTACACCTTC
clone_size: few
j_call: TRBJ1-2
d_call: TRBD1
v_call: TRBV6-1

cdr3_aa: CSARDSYNEKLFF
cdr3_nt: TGCAGCGCGCGGGACAGCTATAATGAAAAACTGTTTTTT
clone_size: NA
j_call: TRBJ1-4
d_call: TRBD1
v_call: TRBV29-1

cdr3_aa: CASSFHYEQYF
cdr3_nt: TGTGCCAGCAGCTTTCACTACGAGCAGTACTTC
clone_size: few
j_call: TRBJ2-7
d_call: NA
v_call: TRBV5-6

cdr3_aa: CASILYRDGQPQHF
cdr3_nt: TGTGCCAGCATCCTGTACAGGGACGGTCAGCCCCAGCATTTT
clone_size: few
j_call: TRBJ1-5
d_call: NA
v_call: TRBV6-1

cdr3_aa: CASTEGALSYEQYF
cdr3_nt: TGTGCCAGCACTGAGGGGGCACTCTCCTACGAGCAGTACTTC
clone_size: few
j_call: TRBJ2-7
d_call: TRBD1
v_call: TRBV6-6

cdr3_aa: CASSLSLGNTEAFF
cdr3_nt: TGCGCCAGCAGCTTGTCCCTTGGCAACACTGAAGCTTTCTTT
clone_size: NA
j_call: TRBJ1-1
d_call: NA
v_call: TRBV5-1

cdr3_aa: CASNSGGAGTDTQYF
cdr3_nt: TGTGCCAGTAACTCGGGAGGGGCAGGCACAGATACGCAGTATTTT
clone_size: NA
j_call: TRBJ2-3
d_call: TRBD2
v_call: TRBV19

cdr3_aa: CASTPPDGQGAGNTIYF
cdr3_nt: TGTGCCAGCACCCCTCCCGATGGACAGGGGGCTGGAAACACCATATATTTT
clone_size: NA
j_call: TRBJ1-3
d_call: TRBD1
v_call: TRBV28

cdr3_aa: CSVASSGNTIYF
cdr3_nt: TGCAGCGTTGCCAGCTCTGGAAACACCATATATTTT
clone_size: NA
j_call: TRBJ1-3
d_call: NA
v_call: TRBV29-1

cdr3_aa: CASKEGSEAFF
cdr3_nt: TGCGCCAGCAAGGAGGGTTCTGAAGCTTTCTTT
clone_size: medium-sized
j_call: TRBJ1-1
d_call: NA
v_call: TRBV5-1

cdr3_aa: CASSYETSGRGNEQFF
cdr3_nt: TGTGCCAGCAGTTACGAGACTAGCGGGAGGGGAAATGAGCAGTTCTTC
clone_size: NA
j_call: TRBJ2-1
d_call: TRBD2
v_call: TRBV6-5

cdr3_aa: CASSSTGTGFGYTF
cdr3_nt: TGTGCCAGCAGCTCGACCGGGACAGGGTTTGGCTACACCTTC
clone_size: NA
j_call: TRBJ1-2
d_call: TRBD1
v_call: TRBV7-9

cdr3_aa: CAWSEGAIRQPQHF
cdr3_nt: TGTGCCTGGAGTGAGGGGGCGATCCGCCAGCCCCAGCATTTT
clone_size: few
j_call: TRBJ1-5
d_call: TRBD1
v_call: TRBV30